Each of the 23 T cell receptor beta chains below was sequenced from the same sample in a study of quantifying T cell responses using KT2 cells. About the study: TCR alpha and beta constant-region primers primed reverse transcription of RNA.

A single-stranded UMI oligo with SP2 sequence was ligated to cDNA 3' ends. The first PCR ran approximately 4 cycles with an equimolar RC1.1 and RC1.2 beta primer mix. One entry per CDR3 protein, called by TCRdb with MiXCR from the UMI-ligation and nested PCR reads. The sample contains over 35,000 distinct CDR3 sequences, about a sixth of which appear only once. Sequenced material: PBMCs spiked with cells of the T cell clone KT2. Receptors were obtained from a human donor.

The sample holds many counts of this clonotype. CDR3 residues: CATSDPTKGLAGFLGGNEQFF. The CDR3 DNA sequence: TGTGCCACCAGTGATCCCACGAAAGGACTAGCGGGATTCCTTGGGGGCAATGAGCAGTTCTTC. V is TRBV24-1 and J is TRBJ2-1, with 12 positions matching TRBD2. J lost 6 bases, V lost 3 bases, and 20 bases had no gene match. Germline-derived CDR1 and CDR2 are KGHDR and SFDVKD. The CDR3 has 21 residues.

In its sample, this clonotype was seen a few times. The rearrangement joins TRBV18 to TRBJ2-7; D may match TRBD1 or TRBD2 (5 bases each). The CDR3 sequence is 16 residues long. Germline lookup yields CDR1 KGHSH and CDR2 LQKENI. V gave up 1 base and J gave up 2 bases, with 15 bases separating them. The CDR3 region is CASSPLPGTLTYEQYF. The DNA of the CDR3 is TGTGCCAGCTCACCACTACCCGGGACGCTGACCTACGAGCAGTACTTC.

The genes are TRBV12-3 or TRBV12-4 and TRBJ2-7, with 9 bases fitting TRBD2. The CDR3 spans 13 residues. Trimming removed 6 bases from V and 4 bases from J; junction bases left unmatched: 4. CDR3 in DNA: TGTGCCAGCAGGAAGACTAGCGGATACGAGCAGTACTTC. It encodes CASRKTSGYEQYF.

The table lists this clonotype with a few counts. V and J are TRBV13 and TRBJ2-2, with 15 bases fitting TRBD2. The germline CDR1 and CDR2 sequences are PRHDT and FYEKMQ (reference sequence). The CDR3 is made up of 19 amino acids. After removal of 0 bases from V and 6 bases from J, the junction contained 8 bases not matched to a gene. The CDR3 DNA is TGTGCCAGCAGCTTAGGCCGAAGGACTAGCGGGAGGGCCGCCGGGGAGCTGTTTTTT. Translation: CASSLGRRTSGRAAGELFF.

This clonotype was observed a handful of times. The chain couples TRBV6-1 to TRBJ1-1; TRBD1 aligns across 8 bases. After removal of 7 bases from V and 3 bases from J, the junction contained 7 bases not matched to a gene. The CDR3 totals 14 residues. Germline-derived CDR1 and CDR2 are MNHNS and SASEGT. The CDR3 region is CASNPTGADTEAFF. As DNA, the CDR3 is TGTGCCAGCAACCCGACAGGGGCGGACACTGAAGCTTTCTTT.

Relative to its sample, this clonotype is medium-sized (0.01 to 0.1%). This sequence joins TRBV4-3 and TRBJ2-6, with no clear D. Deletions cut 0 bases from V and 0 bases from J, with 6 bases between. The CDR3 covers 16 residues. Germline V gives CDR1 LGHNA, CDR2 YSLEER. The CDR3 loop reads CASSQDMVSGANVLTF. The CDR3 nucleotides read TGCGCCAGCAGCCAAGATATGGTCTCTGGGGCCAACGTCCTGACTTTC.

The chain employs TRBV12-3 or TRBV12-4 and TRBJ2-7; possibly TRBD2 for D (6 bases). Trimming removed 3 bases from V and 4 bases from J, with 13 bases in between. This CDR3 comprises 14 residues. The CDR3 nucleotides read TGTGCCAGCAGTTTTGCGGGGCCCCTTTACGAGCAGTACTTC. Translated: CASSFAGPLYEQYF.

This clonotype was observed a handful of times. This chain uses TRBV7-8 with TRBJ2-3; 7 bases align to TRBD2. V lost 1 base and J lost 0; bases outside the gene matches: 4. In germline, CDR1 is SGHVS, CDR2 FQNEAQ. The CDR3 length is 16 residues. CDR3 nucleotides: TGTGCCAGCAGCTTAGGTGCTAGCGGAAGCACAGATACGCAGTATTTT. This sequence encodes CASSLGASGSTDTQYF.

This clonotype was detected a few times. J is TRBJ2-5 and V is TRBV5-1; the match to TRBD2 covers 7 bases. Per the germline V gene, CDR1 is SGHRS and CDR2 is YFSETQ. V trimming: 0 bases; J trimming: 5 bases; junction bases outside the gene matches: 4. The CDR3 totals 14 residues. CDR3 bases: TGCGCCAGCAGCTTGGTCCTGGGAGGGGAGACCCAGTACTTC. This translates into CASSLVLGGETQYF.

The chain has TRBV19 and TRBJ2-1; TRBD2 aligns across 7 bases. CDR3 length equals 16 residues. Germline CDR1 is LNHDA and CDR2 is SQIVND (reference sequence). The junction had 6 bases not matched to a gene; V was cut back by 2 bases and J by 2 bases. The CDR3 reads CASSIQSGVAYNEQFF. The CDR3 DNA is TGTGCCAGTAGTATACAAAGCGGGGTAGCCTACAATGAGCAGTTCTTC.

Only a few counts were recorded for this clonotype. This chain uses TRBV2 with TRBJ2-7; a weak D match, TRBD1 (5 bases). CDR1 is SNHLY and CDR2 is FYNNEI in the germline V gene. CDR3 length equals 15 residues. Trimming took off 3 bases at V and 3 bases at J, with 15 bases between the two ends. CDR3: CASSDIGYDSYEQYF. Here the CDR3 DNA reads TGTGCCAGCAGTGATATAGGGTACGACAGCTACGAGCAGTACTTC.

This clonotype has only a few counts. The chain couples TRBV7-8 to TRBJ1-2; no definite D call. CDR3 length: 14 residues. Trimming pared 5 bases from V and 1 base from J, leaving 11 bases between. Germline-derived CDR1 and CDR2 are SGHVS and FQNEAQ. CDR3 protein: CASSPAGLNYGYTF. CDR3 nucleotides: TGTGCCAGCAGCCCAGCCGGACTTAACTATGGCTACACCTTC. The whole variable domain, remainder taken from reference TRBV7-8 and TRBJ1-2, is GAGVSQSPRYKVAKRGQDVALRCDPISGHVSLFWYQQALGQGPEFLTYFQNEAQLDKSGLPSDRFFAERPEGSVSTLKIQRTQQEDSAVYLCASSPAGLNYGYTFGSGTRLTVV.

This clonotype was seen a few times. This rearrangement joins TRBV9 to TRBJ1-1, with D maybe TRBD1 (6 bases). CDR3 length equals 14 residues. CDR1 is SGDLS and CDR2 is YYNGEE in the germline V gene. V lost 6 bases and J 1 base, leaving 13 bases between the germline ends. The DNA for the CDR3 is TGTGCCAGCACACCCGACAGGCCGAACACTGAAGCTTTCTTT. Protein sequence: CASTPDRPNTEAFF. The full variable domain, in which reference TRBV9 and TRBJ1-1 provide the parts outside the CDR3, is DSGVTQTPKHLITATGQRVTLRCSPRSGDLSVYWYQQSLDQGLQFLIQYYNGEERAKGNILERFSAQQFPDLHSELNLSSLELGDSALYFCASTPDRPNTEAFFGQGTRLTVV.

A word on this clonotype: This may arise from a read error, as a much more abundant clone is one base away. The DNA is left out, because the CDR3 cannot be placed on it with certainty; the CDR3 is given as TCRdb lists it. The chain uses TRBV9 and TRBJ1-6; TRBD1 is the table's D call and was not checked against the DNA. Germline assignment: CDR1 SGDLS and CDR2 YYNGEE. Counting both end residues, the CDR3 totals 13 amino acids. CDR3 sequence: CASSVGAGSPLNF.

V usage is TRBV20-1 and J usage is TRBJ1-2, with D uncertain. Trimming removed 0 bases at V and 8 bases at J, with 7 bases between. Germline V lookup: CDR1 DFQATT, CDR2 SNEGSKA (reference sequence). This CDR3 spans 11 amino acids. The CDR3 sequence: CSARDRAGYTF. DNA of the CDR3: TGCAGTGCTAGAGATAGGGCAGGCTACACCTTC.

The CDR3 region is CSVAGTTENEETQYF. As DNA, the CDR3 is TGCAGCGTTGCCGGGACTACGGAAAACGAAGAGACCCAGTACTTC. This chain uses TRBV29-1 with TRBJ2-5; 7 bases are a match to TRBD2. Germline V gene sequence: CDR1 SQVTM, CDR2 ANQGSEA. The CDR3 is made up of 15 amino acids. Unmatched junction bases numbered 11, after V lost 4 bases and J lost 3 bases.

This chain connects TRBV6-1 to TRBJ1-2, with TRBD1 matching over 9 bases. CDR3 length: 14 amino acids. Trimming removed 6 bases from V and 4 bases from J; junction bases left unmatched: 6. Germline CDR1 is MNHNS and CDR2 is SASEGT. DNA for the CDR3: TGTGCCAGCAGAGACACAGGGGGCTCCTATGGCTACACCTTC. Its translation: CASRDTGGSYGYTF.

This clonotype has a handful of counts. The chain links TRBV3-2 to TRBJ2-6; the table gives TRBD2 as D, unverified against the DNA. TRBV3-2 is assigned pseudogene status. This CDR3 contains 19 residues. In nucleotides, the CDR3 is TGTGCCAGCAGCCCTGCCGGTGGAGGGGCCCACTCTGGGGCCAACGTCCTGACTTTC. Protein sequence: CASSPAGGGAHSGANVLTF.

This clonotype appeared many times. The chain is built from TRBV5-1 and TRBJ2-5; 9 nucleotides line up with TRBD2. J was trimmed by 3 bases and V by 4 bases; bases with no gene match: 4. The germline V gene has CDR1 SGHRS and CDR2 YFSETQ. This CDR3 comprises 14 residues. The CDR3 loop reads CASSVPSGEETQYF. The CDR3 DNA follows: TGCGCCAGCAGCGTTCCTAGCGGGGAAGAGACCCAGTACTTC.

This clonotype has just a few counts. The chain has TRBV7-3 and TRBJ2-6; weak D call: TRBD1 (5 bases). Trimming removed 2 bases at V and 0 bases at J, with 8 bases between. The CDR3 is 16 residues long. Germline CDR1 reads SGHTA; CDR2 reads FQGTGA. The CDR3 spells CASSLQGYSGANVLTF. The DNA of the CDR3 is TGTGCCAGCAGCTTACAGGGTTACTCTGGGGCCAACGTCCTGACTTTC.

In this sample, this clonotype turned up a few times. The chain couples TRBV5-1 to TRBJ2-6, with 10 bases lining up with TRBD1. V gave up 1 base and J gave up 2 bases; unmatched junction bases: 9. The CDR3 runs 19 residues. The germline CDR1 and CDR2 sequences are SGHRS and YFSETQ. Here the CDR3 DNA reads TGCGCCAGCAGCTTGCCGAGACAGGGGGCACTAACTGGGGCCAACGTCCTGACTTTC. Its protein is CASSLPRQGALTGANVLTF.

The chain recombines TRBV6-1 with TRBJ2-7, with 10 bases fitting TRBD1. CDR1 MNHNS and CDR2 SASEGT come from the germline V gene. The CDR3 covers 14 residues. The V and J ends lost 7 bases and 4 bases, in that order; junction bases with no gene match: 7. The CDR3 coding sequence is TGTGCCAGCATATCTGGGACAGGGGCTTACGAGCAGTACTTC. Its protein product is CASISGTGAYEQYF.

The sample holds a few counts of this clonotype. This chain links TRBV12-3 or TRBV12-4 with TRBJ1-2; no definite D call. Trimming pared 2 bases from V and 1 base from J, leaving 5 bases between. The CDR3 runs 13 residues. As DNA, the CDR3 is TGTGCCAGCAGTTTACGGGATAACTATGGCTACACCTTC. Protein sequence: CASSLRDNYGYTF.